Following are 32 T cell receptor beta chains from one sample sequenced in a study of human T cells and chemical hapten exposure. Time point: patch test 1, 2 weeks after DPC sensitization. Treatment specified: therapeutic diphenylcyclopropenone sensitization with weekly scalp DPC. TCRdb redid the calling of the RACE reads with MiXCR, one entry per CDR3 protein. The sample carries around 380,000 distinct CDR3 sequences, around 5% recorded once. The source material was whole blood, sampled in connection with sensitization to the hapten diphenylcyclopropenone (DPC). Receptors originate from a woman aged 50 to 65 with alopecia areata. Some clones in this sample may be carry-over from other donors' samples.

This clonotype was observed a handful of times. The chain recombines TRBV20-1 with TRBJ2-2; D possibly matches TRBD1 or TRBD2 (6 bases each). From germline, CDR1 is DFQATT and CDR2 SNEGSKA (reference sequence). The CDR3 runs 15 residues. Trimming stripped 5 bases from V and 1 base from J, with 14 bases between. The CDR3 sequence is CSAAFGGQNTGELFF. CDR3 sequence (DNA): TGCAGTGCTGCTTTCGGGGGCCAGAACACCGGGGAGCTGTTTTTT.

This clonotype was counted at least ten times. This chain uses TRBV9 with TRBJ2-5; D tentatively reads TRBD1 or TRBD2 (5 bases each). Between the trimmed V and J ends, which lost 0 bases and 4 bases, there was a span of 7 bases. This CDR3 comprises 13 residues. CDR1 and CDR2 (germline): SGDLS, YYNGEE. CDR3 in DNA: TGTGCCAGCAGCGTAGGGGACGGAGAGACCCAGTACTTC. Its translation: CASSVGDGETQYF.

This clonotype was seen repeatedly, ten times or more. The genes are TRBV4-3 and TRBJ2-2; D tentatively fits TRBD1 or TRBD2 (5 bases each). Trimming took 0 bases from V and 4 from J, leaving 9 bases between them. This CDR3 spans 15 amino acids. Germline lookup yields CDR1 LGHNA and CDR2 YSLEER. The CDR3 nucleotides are TGCGCCAGCAGCCAAGATCAGAGGGGCACCGGGGAGCTGTTTTTT. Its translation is CASSQDQRGTGELFF.

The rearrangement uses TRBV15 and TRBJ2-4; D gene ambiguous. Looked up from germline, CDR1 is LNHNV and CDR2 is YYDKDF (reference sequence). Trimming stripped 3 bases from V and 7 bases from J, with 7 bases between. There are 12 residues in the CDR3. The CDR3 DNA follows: TGTGCCACCAGCAGGATAGGGAACATTCAGTACTTC. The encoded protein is CATSRIGNIQYF. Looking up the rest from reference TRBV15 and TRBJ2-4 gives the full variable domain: DAMVIQNPRYQVTQFGKPVTLSCSQTLNHNVMYWYQQKSSQAPKLLFHYYDKDFNNEADTPDNFQSRRPNTSFCFLDIRSPGLGDTAMYLCATSRIGNIQYFGAGTRLSVL.

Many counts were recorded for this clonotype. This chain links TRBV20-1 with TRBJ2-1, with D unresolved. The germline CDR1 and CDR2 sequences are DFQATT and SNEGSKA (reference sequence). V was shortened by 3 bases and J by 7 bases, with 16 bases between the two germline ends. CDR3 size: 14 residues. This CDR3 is CSARLGPPSNEQFF. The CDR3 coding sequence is TGCAGTGCTAGGCTAGGTCCCCCCAGTAATGAGCAGTTCTTC.

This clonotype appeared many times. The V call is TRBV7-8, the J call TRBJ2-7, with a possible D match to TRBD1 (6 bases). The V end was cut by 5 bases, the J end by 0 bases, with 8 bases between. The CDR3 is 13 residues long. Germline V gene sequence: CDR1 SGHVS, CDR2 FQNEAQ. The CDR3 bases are TGTGCCAGCAGCCAGGGACACTCCTACGAGCAGTACTTC. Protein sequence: CASSQGHSYEQYF.

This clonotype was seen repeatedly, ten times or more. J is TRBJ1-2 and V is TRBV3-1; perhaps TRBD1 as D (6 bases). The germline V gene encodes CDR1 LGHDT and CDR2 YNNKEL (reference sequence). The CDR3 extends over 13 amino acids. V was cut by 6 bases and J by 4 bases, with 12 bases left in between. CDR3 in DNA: TGTGCCAGCAGATCGTCGGGGGCCTATGGCTACACCTTC. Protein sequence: CASRSSGAYGYTF.

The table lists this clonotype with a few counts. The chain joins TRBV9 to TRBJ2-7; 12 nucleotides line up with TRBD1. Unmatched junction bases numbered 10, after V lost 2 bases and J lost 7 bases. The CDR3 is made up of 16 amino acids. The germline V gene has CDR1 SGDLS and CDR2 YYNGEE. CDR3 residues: CASSVSSGQGAWEQYF. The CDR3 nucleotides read TGTGCCAGCAGCGTTTCCTCGGGACAGGGGGCGTGGGAGCAGTACTTC.

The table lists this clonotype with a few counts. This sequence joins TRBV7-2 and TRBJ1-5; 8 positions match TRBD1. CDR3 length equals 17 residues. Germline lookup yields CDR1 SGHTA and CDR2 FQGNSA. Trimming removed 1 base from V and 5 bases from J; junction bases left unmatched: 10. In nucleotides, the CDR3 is TGTGCCAGCAGCTTAGGGGTCGTTGTGGACAGGGATCAGCCCCAGCATTTT. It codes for CASSLGVVVDRDQPQHF.

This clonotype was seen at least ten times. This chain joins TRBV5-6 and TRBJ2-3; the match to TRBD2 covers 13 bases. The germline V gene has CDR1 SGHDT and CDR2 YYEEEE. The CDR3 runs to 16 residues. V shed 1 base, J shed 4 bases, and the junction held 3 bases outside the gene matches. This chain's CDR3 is CASSLRTSGRADTQYF. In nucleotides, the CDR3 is TGTGCCAGCAGCTTGAGGACTAGCGGGAGAGCAGATACGCAGTATTTT.

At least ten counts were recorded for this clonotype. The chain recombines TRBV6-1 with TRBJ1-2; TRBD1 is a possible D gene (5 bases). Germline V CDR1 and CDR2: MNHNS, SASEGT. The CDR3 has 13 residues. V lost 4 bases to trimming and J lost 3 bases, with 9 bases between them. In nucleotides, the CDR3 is TGTGCCAGCAGTGTCGTAGGGGACTATGGCTACACCTTC. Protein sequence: CASSVVGDYGYTF.

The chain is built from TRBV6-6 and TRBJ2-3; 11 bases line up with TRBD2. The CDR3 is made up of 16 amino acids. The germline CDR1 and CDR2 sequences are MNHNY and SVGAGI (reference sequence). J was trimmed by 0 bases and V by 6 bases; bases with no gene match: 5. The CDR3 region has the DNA TGTGCCAGCAGGCCTAGCGGGGGGAGGAGCACAGATACGCAGTATTTT. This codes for CASRPSGGRSTDTQYF.

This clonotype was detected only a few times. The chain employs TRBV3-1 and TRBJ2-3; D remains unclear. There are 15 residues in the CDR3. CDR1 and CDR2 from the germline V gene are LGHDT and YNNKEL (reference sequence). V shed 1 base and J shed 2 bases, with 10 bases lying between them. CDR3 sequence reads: CASSQGIIDTDTQYF. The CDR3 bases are TGTGCCAGCAGCCAAGGTATTATCGACACAGATACGCAGTATTTT.

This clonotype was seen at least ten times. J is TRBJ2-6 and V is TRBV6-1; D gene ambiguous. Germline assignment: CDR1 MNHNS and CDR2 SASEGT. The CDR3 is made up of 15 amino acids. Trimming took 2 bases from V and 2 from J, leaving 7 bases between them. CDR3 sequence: CASSERGTGANVLTF. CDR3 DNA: TGTGCCAGCAGTGAACGTGGGACTGGGGCCAACGTCCTGACTTTC.

The CDR3 sequence is CASSPETDQPQHF. CDR3 DNA: TGTGCCAGCTCACCGGAGACGGATCAGCCCCAGCATTTT. The chain has TRBV18 and TRBJ1-5; D is uncertain. Germline V gives CDR1 KGHSH, CDR2 LQKENI. This CDR3 is built from 13 residues. V shed 3 bases and J shed 5 bases, with 8 bases lying between them.

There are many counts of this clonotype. The CDR3 is CASSPMGQDYNEQFF. Written as DNA, the CDR3 is TGTGCCAGCTCACCAATGGGGCAGGACTACAATGAGCAGTTCTTC. This chain uses TRBV18 with TRBJ2-1; TRBD1 is a possible D gene (5 bases). V lost 2 bases, J lost 3 bases, and 11 bases lay in between. This CDR3 region has 15 residues. Germline values: CDR1 KGHSH, CDR2 LQKENI.

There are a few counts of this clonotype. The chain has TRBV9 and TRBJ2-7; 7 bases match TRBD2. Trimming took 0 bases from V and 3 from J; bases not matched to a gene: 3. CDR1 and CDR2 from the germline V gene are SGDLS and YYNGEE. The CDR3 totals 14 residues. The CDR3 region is CASSVAGGDYEQYF. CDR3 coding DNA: TGTGCCAGCAGCGTAGCGGGAGGCGACTACGAGCAGTACTTC.

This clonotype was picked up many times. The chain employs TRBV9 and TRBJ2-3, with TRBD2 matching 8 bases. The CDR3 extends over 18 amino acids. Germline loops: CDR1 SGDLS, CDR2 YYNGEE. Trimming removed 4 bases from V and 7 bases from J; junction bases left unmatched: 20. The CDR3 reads CASSPPLLAGRPGYTQYF. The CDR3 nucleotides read TGTGCCAGCAGCCCCCCCCTCTTAGCGGGAAGGCCGGGGTATACGCAGTATTTT.

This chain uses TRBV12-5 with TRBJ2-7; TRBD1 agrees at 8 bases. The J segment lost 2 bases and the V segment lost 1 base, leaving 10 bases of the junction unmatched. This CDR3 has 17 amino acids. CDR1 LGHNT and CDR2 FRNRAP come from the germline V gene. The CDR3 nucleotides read TGTGCTAGTGGTTTGGAAATAGGGCCAGGGGGCCCCTACGAGCAGTACTTC. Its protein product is CASGLEIGPGGPYEQYF. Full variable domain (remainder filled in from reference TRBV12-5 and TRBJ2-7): DARVTQTPRHKVTEMGQEVTMRCQPILGHNTVFWYRQTMMQGLELLAYFRNRAPLDDSGMPKDRFSAEMPDATLATLKIQPSEPRDSAVYFCASGLEIGPGGPYEQYFGPGTRLTVT.

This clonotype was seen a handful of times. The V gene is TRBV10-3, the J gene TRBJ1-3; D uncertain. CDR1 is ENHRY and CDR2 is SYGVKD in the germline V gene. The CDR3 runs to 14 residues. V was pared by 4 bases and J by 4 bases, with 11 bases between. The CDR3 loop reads CAISVGGPGNTIYF. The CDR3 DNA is TGTGCCATCAGTGTAGGAGGACCCGGAAACACCATATATTTT.

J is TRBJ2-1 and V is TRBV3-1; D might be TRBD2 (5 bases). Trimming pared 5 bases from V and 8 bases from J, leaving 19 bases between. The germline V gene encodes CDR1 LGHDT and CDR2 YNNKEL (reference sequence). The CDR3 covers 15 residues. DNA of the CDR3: TGTGCCAGCAGCTACGCAGGACTCCAGTTCGATGAGCAGTTCTTC. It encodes CASSYAGLQFDEQFF.

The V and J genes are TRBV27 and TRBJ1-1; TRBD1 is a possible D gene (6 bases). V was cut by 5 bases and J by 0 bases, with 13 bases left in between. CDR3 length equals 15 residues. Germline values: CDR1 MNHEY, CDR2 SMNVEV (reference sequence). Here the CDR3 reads CASSPGQYMNTEAFF. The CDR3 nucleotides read TGTGCCAGCAGTCCAGGACAGTACATGAACACTGAAGCTTTCTTT.

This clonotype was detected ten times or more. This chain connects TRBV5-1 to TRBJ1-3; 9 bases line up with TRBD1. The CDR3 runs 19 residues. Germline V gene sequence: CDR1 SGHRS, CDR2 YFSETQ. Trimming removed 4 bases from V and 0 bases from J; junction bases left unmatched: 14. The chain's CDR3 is CASSAGTGPRGTSGNTIYF. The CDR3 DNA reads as TGCGCCAGCAGCGCCGGGACAGGGCCTCGCGGTACCTCTGGAAACACCATATATTTT.

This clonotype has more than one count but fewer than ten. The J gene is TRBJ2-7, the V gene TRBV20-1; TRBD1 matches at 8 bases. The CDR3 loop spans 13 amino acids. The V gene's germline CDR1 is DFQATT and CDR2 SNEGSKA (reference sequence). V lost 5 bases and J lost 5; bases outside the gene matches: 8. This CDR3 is CSAARQGADEQYF. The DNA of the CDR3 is TGCAGTGCTGCGCGTCAGGGGGCGGACGAGCAGTACTTC.

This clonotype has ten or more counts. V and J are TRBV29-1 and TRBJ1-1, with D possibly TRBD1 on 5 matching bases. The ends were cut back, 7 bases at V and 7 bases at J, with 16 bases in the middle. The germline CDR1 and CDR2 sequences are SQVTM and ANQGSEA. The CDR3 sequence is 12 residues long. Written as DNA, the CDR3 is TGCAGCGCCCGAACCGGGGCCGATGAAGCTTTCTTT. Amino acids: CSARTGADEAFF.

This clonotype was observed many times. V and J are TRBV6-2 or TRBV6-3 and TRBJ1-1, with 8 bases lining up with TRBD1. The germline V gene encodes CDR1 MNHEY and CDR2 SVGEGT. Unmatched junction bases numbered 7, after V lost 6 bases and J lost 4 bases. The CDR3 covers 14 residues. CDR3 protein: CASRSGTGVTEAFF. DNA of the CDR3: TGTGCCAGCAGATCCGGGACAGGAGTCACTGAAGCTTTCTTT.

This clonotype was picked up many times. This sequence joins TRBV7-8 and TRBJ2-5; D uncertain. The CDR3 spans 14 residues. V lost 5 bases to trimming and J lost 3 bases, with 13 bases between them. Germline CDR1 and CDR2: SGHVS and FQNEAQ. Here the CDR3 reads CASSPMDPKETQYF. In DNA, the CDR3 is TGTGCCAGCAGCCCGATGGACCCCAAAGAGACCCAGTACTTC.

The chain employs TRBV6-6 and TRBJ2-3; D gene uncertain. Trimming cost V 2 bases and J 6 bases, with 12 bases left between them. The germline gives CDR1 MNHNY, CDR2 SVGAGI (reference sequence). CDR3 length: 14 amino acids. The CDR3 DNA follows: TGTGCCAGCAGTTACCCCCCTGGCAGGGATACGCAGTATTTT. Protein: CASSYPPGRDTQYF.

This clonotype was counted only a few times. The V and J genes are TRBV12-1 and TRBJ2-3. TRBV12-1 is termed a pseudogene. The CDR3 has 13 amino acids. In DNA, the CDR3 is TGTGCCAGCAGCCCCAGGATCACCAGTACGCAGTATTTT. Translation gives CASSPRITSTQYF.

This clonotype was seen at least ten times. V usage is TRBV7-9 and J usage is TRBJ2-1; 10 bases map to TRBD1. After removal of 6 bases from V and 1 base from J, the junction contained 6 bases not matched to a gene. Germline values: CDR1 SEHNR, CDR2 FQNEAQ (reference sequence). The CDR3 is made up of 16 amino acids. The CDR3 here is CASSEPGQGSYNEQFF. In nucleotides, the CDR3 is TGTGCCAGCAGTGAACCGGGACAGGGGTCCTACAATGAGCAGTTCTTC.

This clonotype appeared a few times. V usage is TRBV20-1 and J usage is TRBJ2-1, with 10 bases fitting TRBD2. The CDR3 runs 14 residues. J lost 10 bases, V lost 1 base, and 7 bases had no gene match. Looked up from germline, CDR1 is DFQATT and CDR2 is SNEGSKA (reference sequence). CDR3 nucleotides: TGCAGTGCTAGAGGGGCTAGCGGGAGCGAAGAGCAGTTCTTC. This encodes CSARGASGSEEQFF.

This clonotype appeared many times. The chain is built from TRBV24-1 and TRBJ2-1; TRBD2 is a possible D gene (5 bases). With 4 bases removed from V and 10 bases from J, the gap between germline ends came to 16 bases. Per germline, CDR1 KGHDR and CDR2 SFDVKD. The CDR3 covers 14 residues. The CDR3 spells CATSEVGGLGEQFF. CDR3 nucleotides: TGTGCCACCAGTGAGGTGGGCGGACTTGGGGAGCAGTTCTTC.